The T cell receptor (beta chain) under discussion was sequenced for a study of human T cells and chemical hapten exposure. From the RACE reads, TCRdb called clonotypes with MiXCR, one entry per CDR3 protein. The sample lists roughly 380,000 distinct CDR3 sequences; approximately 5.1% were seen once. The time point denotes: pre-sensitization, week 0. Treatment here: therapeutic diphenylcyclopropenone sensitization with weekly scalp DPC. Germline V CDR1 and CDR2: SNHLY, FYNNEI. Trimming left V 8 bases short and J 4 bases short, with 17 bases between. This CDR3 region has 14 residues. The chain joins TRBV2 to TRBJ1-2; tentative D call: TRBD1 (5 bases). Sample: whole blood, taken in connection with sensitization to the hapten diphenylcyclopropenone (DPC). This clonotype was obtained from a woman in her forties or fifties with alopecia areata. Some clones in this sample may be carry-over from other donors' samples. The CDR3 reads CASCKLDSLYGYTF. The DNA for the CDR3 is TGTGCCAGCTGCAAGCTAGACAGCCTCTATGGCTACACCTTC. The whole variable domain, filled in from reference TRBV2 and TRBJ1-2, reads EPEVTQTPSHQVTQMGQEVILRCVPISNHLYFYWYRQILGQKVEFLVSFYNNEISEKSEIFDDQFSVERPDGSNFTLKIRSTKLEDSAMYFCASCKLDSLYGYTFGSGTRLTVV.